This TCR beta chain was recorded in a study of blood T cells in healthy people across ages. V lost 0 bases and J lost 7; bases outside the gene matches: 10. Per the germline V gene, CDR1 is KGHDR and CDR2 is SFDVKD. The CDR3 is 18 residues long. PCR was performed a second time for about 7 to 11 cycles using a sample-barcoded 5' primer and a J-beta primer mix. Unique molecular identifiers of 12 random nucleotides labeled each cDNA. Every sample produced at least 2.5 million CDR3-containing paired-end reads. TCRdb re-called the 5' RACE reads through MiXCR, storing one row per CDR3 protein. The sample includes about 970,000 distinct CDR3 sequences, 51% of them seen just once. Caucasian individuals from Russia who were healthy and aged about 6 to 95 acted as donors. Investigators took 9.5 to 10 milliliters of peripheral blood from every donor.

Sequencing used blood. The chain recombines TRBV24-1 with TRBJ2-1; 11 nucleotides agree with TRBD2. This receptor was obtained from a woman aged 55 to 70 in good health. CDR3: CATSDLDLLAGAENEQFF. The DNA of the CDR3 is TGTGCCACCAGTGATTTGGACCTACTAGCGGGAGCCGAGAATGAGCAGTTCTTC.